The following is a T cell receptor beta chain sequence with its context. Its antigen is unidentified. Specified time point: cycle 4 day 1 (C4D1), after 6 weeks of nivolumab. With no exception, relapse followed autologous stem cell transplantation in all patients, and brentuximab vedotin exposure varied. Investigators isolated CD4+ T cells from thawed PBMCs through magnetic negative selection. These data are taken from a study of PD-1 blockade in classical Hodgkin lymphoma. Looking at the study overall: Patients were given intravenous nivolumab, 3 mg/kg, every 2 weeks.

Broader study findings: Patients newly diagnosed and complete responders had comparable baseline diversity. In CD4+ cells, TCR diversity went up significantly by C4D1, but in CD8+ cells it did not. Newly diagnosed patients reportedly had lower baseline TCR diversity than healthy donors.

The CDR3 is made up of 14 amino acids. Trimming left V 3 bases short and J 2 bases short, with 11 bases between. Germline values: CDR1 SQVTM, CDR2 ANQGSEA. Sequencing was performed with immunoSEQ multiplex PCR; in TCRdb, only in-frame clones are kept and a portion is missing. This table has some 23,000 clones, roughly 80% appearing once. V and J are TRBV29-1 and TRBJ2-1; tentatively, D is TRBD2 (6 bases). The sequence derives from a human donor with classical Hodgkin lymphoma. This material consisted of CD4+ T cells from blood, taken before the fourth cycle of nivolumab. CDR3 sequence (DNA): TGCAGCGTTGACAGCGGGCAAACCTACAATGAGCAGTTCTTC. Protein: CSVDSGQTYNEQFF.